The 27 T cell receptor beta chains listed next were all sequenced from one sample in a study of metastatic and nonmetastatic thyroid tumors. Nobody among the patients had been given any treatment before thyroid surgery. MiXCR was used by TCRdb to re-call the PCR reads. The sample consists of 20,000 to 25,000 clones, over 10% of them appearing once. The sequenced sample was blood. The receptors were sampled from a female donor with papillary thyroid cancer or a benign thyroid nodule (not recorded which). Some clones in this sample may be carry-over from other donors' samples.

This clone appeared many times. This chain links TRBV18 with TRBJ1-2, with D maybe TRBD1 (5 bases). V shed 0 bases and J shed 4 bases, with 15 bases lying between them. Germline CDR1 reads KGHSH; CDR2 reads LQKENI. The CDR3 has 16 amino acids. The CDR3 DNA reads as TGTGCCAGCTCACCACCCCAGGGTGCTTCTACCTATGGCTACACCTTC. Translated, it gives CASSPPQGASTYGYTF.

This clone was counted at least ten times. The rearrangement uses TRBV7-3 and TRBJ2-3; D remains unclear. Germline V gene data show CDR1 as SGHTA and CDR2 as FQGTGA. The CDR3 is made up of 14 amino acids. V lost 0 bases, J lost 4 bases, and 8 bases lay in between. The chain's CDR3 is CASSLTRSADTQYF. CDR3 DNA sequence: TGTGCCAGCAGCTTAACGAGGTCGGCAGATACGCAGTATTTT. Based on the CDR3 plus reference TRBV7-3 and TRBJ2-3, the full variable domain is GAGVSQTPSNKVTEKGKYVELRCDPISGHTALYWYRQSLGQGPEFLIYFQGTGAADDSGLPNDRFFAVRPEGSVSTLKIQRTERGDSAVYLCASSLTRSADTQYFGPGTRLTVL.

This clone was observed a few times. This is likely a read error, given that the CDR3 carries no conserved phenylalanine or tryptophan at its end. J is TRBJ1-2 and V is TRBV6-1, with D uncertain. Trimming stripped 2 bases from V and 4 bases from J, with 8 bases between. CDR1 is MNHNS, CDR2 SASEGT, per germline. The CDR3 has 13 residues. Written as DNA, the CDR3 is TGTGCCAGCAGTGAATCGAACAGCTATGGCTACACCCTA. Its protein product is CASSESNSYGYTL.

This clone came up many times. V is TRBV20-1 and J is TRBJ2-2, with a possible D match to TRBD1 (6 bases). The CDR3 spans 15 residues. Germline CDR1 and CDR2: DFQATT and SNEGSKA (reference sequence). V lost 0 bases and J lost 2, with 10 bases in between. The CDR3 DNA reads TGCAGTGCTAGAGATCCCAGGGGTAACACCGGGGAGCTGTTTTTT. This translates into CSARDPRGNTGELFF.

This clone was recorded many times. The rearrangement joins TRBV5-1 to TRBJ1-5; D is unclear. The CDR3 covers 15 residues. V lost 4 bases to trimming and J lost 3 bases, with 14 bases between them. Germline values: CDR1 SGHRS, CDR2 YFSETQ. Here the CDR3 DNA reads TGCGCCAGCAGCGCGGACGGAGAGCTCAATCAGCCCCAGCATTTT. Residues: CASSADGELNQPQHF.

This clone was seen ten or more times. V is TRBV4-1 and J is TRBJ2-5; TRBD2 is a possible D gene (6 bases). The germline CDR1 and CDR2 sequences are MGHRA and YSYEKL. CDR3 length: 13 amino acids. V lost 0 bases, J lost 5 bases, and 7 bases lay in between. The CDR3 nucleotides are TGCGCCAGCAGCCAAGAGGGGAGGGAGACCCAGTACTTC. Translating it yields CASSQEGRETQYF.

This clone was counted ten times or more. V and J are TRBV25-1 and TRBJ2-1, with 8 bases fitting TRBD2. V lost 2 bases and J lost 7; bases outside the gene matches: 10. The CDR3 consists of 16 residues. The V gene's germline CDR1 is MGHDK and CDR2 SYGVNS. The CDR3 sequence: CASSEIRTGGENEQFF. CDR3 coding DNA: TGTGCCAGCAGTGAAATTAGGACGGGAGGGGAAAATGAGCAGTTCTTC. Variable domain in full (rest from reference TRBV25-1 and TRBJ2-1): EADIYQTPRYLVIGTGKKITLECSQTMGHDKMYWYQQDPGMELHLIHYSYGVNSTEKGDLSSESTVSRIRTEHFPLTLESARPSHTSQYLCASSEIRTGGENEQFFGPGTRLTVL.

This clone showed up many times. The chain carries TRBV20-1 and TRBJ1-2; TRBD1 matches at 9 bases. Trimming cost V 6 bases and J 2 bases; bases outside gene matches: 4. The germline CDR1 and CDR2 sequences are DFQATT and SNEGSKA (reference sequence). This CDR3 is 13 amino acids long. The CDR3 loop reads CSAAGTGNYGYTF. CDR3 DNA sequence: TGCAGTGCAGCCGGGACAGGGAACTATGGCTACACCTTC.

By frequency in the sample, this clone is medium-sized. Other DNA sequences from this sample encode an identical CDR3 as well. This rearrangement joins TRBV12-5 to TRBJ1-2, with unresolved D. Germline V CDR1 and CDR2: LGHNT, FRNRAP. V dropped 9 bases and J dropped 0 bases, with 5 bases sitting between them. The CDR3 has 11 residues. The CDR3 bases are TGTGCTAGCGTAGCTAACTATGGCTACACCTTC. Translating gives CASVANYGYTF.

The table lists this clone with many counts. The rearrangement joins TRBV7-2 to TRBJ1-1, with 7 bases aligning to TRBD1. Germline lookup yields CDR1 SGHTA and CDR2 FQGNSA. J was trimmed by 10 bases and V by 5 bases; bases with no gene match: 10. The CDR3 length is 13 residues. The CDR3 protein is CASSPYRGERAFF. CDR3 DNA: TGTGCCAGCAGCCCCTACAGGGGAGAGCGAGCTTTCTTT.

This clone has ten or more counts. The conserved final phenylalanine or tryptophan is absent from the CDR3, which likely points to a read error. This chain's CDR3 is CASSLTSGQNTEAFI. CDR3 in DNA: TGTGCCAGCAGCTTAACGTCGGGACAAAACACTGAAGCTTTCATT. The chain employs TRBV7-3 and TRBJ1-1; D might be TRBD1 (6 bases). The CDR3 has 15 amino acids. Germline V lookup: CDR1 SGHTA, CDR2 FQGTGA. V was clipped by 0 bases and J by 2 bases, with 10 bases between them.

Comment on this clone: An end of the junction differs from the germline gene, which may be a read error. CDR3 sequence reads: CTSSLELASETQYF. The DNA of the CDR3 is TGCACCAGCAGCTTGGAACTAGCGTCAGAGACCCAGTACTTC. V is TRBV5-1 and J is TRBJ2-5, with 7 bases lining up with TRBD2. The CDR3 is made up of 14 amino acids. The germline gives CDR1 SGHRS, CDR2 YFSETQ. Full variable domain (missing parts from reference TRBV5-1 and TRBJ2-5): KAGVTQTPRYLIKTRGQQVTLSCSPISGHRSVSWYQQTPGQGLQFLFEYFSETQRNKGNFPGRFSGRQFSNSRSEMNVSTLELGDSALYLCTSSLELASETQYFGPGTRLLVL.

This clone was recorded at least ten times. J is TRBJ1-4 and V is TRBV7-9; TRBD1 might be the D (5 bases). Germline assignment: CDR1 SEHNR and CDR2 FQNEAQ (reference sequence). Trimming took 8 bases from V and 13 from J, leaving 14 bases between them. This CDR3 has 11 residues. CDR3 residues: CASFGTNGLFF. In DNA, the CDR3 is TGTGCCAGCTTCGGGACGAACGGACTGTTTTTT.

Relative to its sample, this clone is medium-sized. V gene TRBV4-1 combines with J gene TRBJ1-2, with TRBD1 matching over 7 bases. With 2 bases clipped from V and 4 bases from J, the junction kept 4 bases outside the gene matches. CDR3 size: 14 residues. Germline CDR1 MGHRA, CDR2 YSYEKL. Here the CDR3 reads CASSQIGTAYGYTF. DNA for the CDR3: TGCGCCAGCAGCCAAATTGGGACAGCCTATGGCTACACCTTC.

In this sample, this clone turned up many times. This sequence joins TRBV18 and TRBJ1-1; D is undetermined. Germline V CDR1 and CDR2: KGHSH, LQKENI. Between the trimmed V and J ends, which lost 5 bases and 11 bases, there was a span of 12 bases. The CDR3 runs 11 residues. The CDR3 DNA is TGTGCCAGCTCATCCGGGATTAAGGCTTTCTTT. Its translation is CASSSGIKAFF.

Concerning this clone itself: One end of the junction varies from germline; a read error may be responsible. The J gene is TRBJ2-7, the V gene TRBV20-1; a weak D match, TRBD2 (5 bases). The germline V gene encodes CDR1 DFQATT and CDR2 SNEGSKA (reference sequence). The CDR3 is made up of 12 amino acids. As DNA, the CDR3 is TGCAGTGCTATTACTAGTTCCTACCAGCAGTACTTC. This codes for CSAITSSYQQYF.

As to this clone: The junction and the germline gene differ at one end; a read error may be behind it. The gene calls are TRBV15 and TRBJ1-5; D is ambiguous. Germline V gives CDR1 LNHNV, CDR2 YYDKDF (reference sequence). The CDR3 totals 16 residues. The CDR3 coding sequence is TGTGCCACCAGCAGAGGACGGGTAAATGGTAATCAGCCCCAGAATTTT. Translating it yields CATSRGRVNGNQPQNF. Full variable domain (missing parts from reference TRBV15 and TRBJ1-5): DAMVIQNPRYQVTQFGKPVTLSCSQTLNHNVMYWYQQKSSQAPKLLFHYYDKDFNNEADTPDNFQSRRPNTSFCFLDIRSPGLGDTAMYLCATSRGRVNGNQPQNFGDGTRLSIL.

This clone has at least ten counts. The rearrangement uses TRBV27 and TRBJ1-2; D call uncertain. Trimming stripped 4 bases from V and 6 bases from J, with 21 bases between. The germline V gene has CDR1 MNHEY and CDR2 SMNVEV (reference sequence). This CDR3 contains 16 residues. Written as DNA, the CDR3 is TGTGCCAGCAGTTCCACCCCATCCCCCACTGGGCATGGCTACACCTTC. It is translated as CASSSTPSPTGHGYTF.

The rearrangement joins TRBV11-2 to TRBJ2-7; 8 nucleotides agree with TRBD2. Germline-derived CDR1 and CDR2 are SGHAT and FQNNGV. Trimming took 4 bases from V and 0 from J; bases not matched to a gene: 11. This CDR3 comprises 17 residues. The CDR3 sequence: CASSSGGAGWFSYEQYF. CDR3 in DNA: TGTGCCAGCAGCTCGGGGGGGGCAGGGTGGTTCTCCTACGAGCAGTACTTC.

Concerning this clone itself: Relative to the germline gene, one junction end is altered; a read error may explain this. The chain links TRBV20-1 to TRBJ1-2; no clear D. This CDR3 is 12 amino acids long. CDR1 and CDR2 from the germline V gene are DFQATT and SNEGSKA (reference sequence). In DNA form, the CDR3 reads TGCAGTGCTTCCCCCGCTAACCATGGCTACCCCTTC. It translates to CSASPANHGYPF.

This clone appeared many times. The same CDR3 is also encoded by other DNA sequences in this sample. This chain uses TRBV7-6 with TRBJ2-4; TRBD2 matches 8 bases. This CDR3 comprises 13 residues. Trimming removed 5 bases from V and 8 bases from J; junction bases left unmatched: 5. CDR1 SGHVS and CDR2 FNYEAQ come from the germline V gene. The CDR3 is CASSRGLEDIQYF. The CDR3 bases are TGTGCCAGCAGCCGGGGACTAGAGGACATTCAGTACTTC.

This clone was observed at least ten times. This CDR3 is also generated by other DNA sequences in the sample. This chain joins TRBV5-1 and TRBJ2-3; TRBD2 matches 12 bases. The CDR3 spans 14 residues. In germline, CDR1 is SGHRS, CDR2 YFSETQ. With V trimmed by 4 bases and J by 6 bases, 3 bases remained unmatched. CDR3 loop: CASSPGLAGDTQYF. The CDR3 nucleotides are TGCGCCAGCAGCCCTGGACTAGCGGGGGATACGCAGTATTTT.

This clone is labeled as medium-sized. The CDR3 nucleotides read TGTGCCAGCAGCCCTAGGGCTTCTAACTATGGCTACACCTTC. It translates to CASSPRASNYGYTF. This chain links TRBV12-3 or TRBV12-4 with TRBJ1-2; D call uncertain. The CDR3 has 14 residues. The germline V and J ends were trimmed by 6 bases and 0 bases, with 11 bases remaining between them.

V and J are TRBV11-1 and TRBJ2-1; maybe TRBD2 (6 bases). Germline CDR1 is SGHAT and CDR2 is FQDESV (reference sequence). Trimming left V 3 bases short and J 5 bases short, with 20 bases between. CDR3 length equals 17 residues. The CDR3 sequence is CASSLGLAVGQDNEQFF. As DNA, the CDR3 is TGTGCCAGCAGCTTGGGTTTAGCGGTGGGCCAAGACAATGAGCAGTTCTTC. The entire variable domain, with the rest obtained from reference TRBV11-1 and TRBJ2-1, is as follows: EAEVAQSPRYKITEKSQAVAFWCDPISGHATLYWYRQILGQGPELLVQFQDESVVDDSQLPKDRFSAERLKGVDSTLKIQPAELGDSAMYLCASSLGLAVGQDNEQFFGPGTRLTVL.

This clone is classed as medium-sized. The chain links TRBV27 to TRBJ1-2; D is undetermined. The CDR3 sequence is 14 residues long. Germline CDR1 MNHEY, CDR2 SMNVEV (reference sequence). V shed 3 bases and J shed 4 bases, with 12 bases lying between them. DNA of the CDR3: TGTGCCAGCAGTTTTAGGTATTGGGGCTATGGCTACACCTTC. Protein sequence: CASSFRYWGYGYTF.

This clone appeared a few times. The junction shows a germline mismatch at one end, possibly a read error. This chain links TRBV6-1 with TRBJ2-4; unclear D gene. Germline-derived CDR1 and CDR2 are MNHNS and SASEGT. This CDR3 is built from 17 residues. The CDR3 DNA reads TGTGCCAGCAGTGAATTTATGGGGTTTTTAGCCAAAAGCATTCAGTACTTC. Its protein is CASSEFMGFLAKSIQYF.

Comments on this clone: A much larger clone differs by one base, so this may be a read error. The gene calls are TRBV9 and TRBJ1-1, with D unclear. Germline CDR1 is SGDLS and CDR2 is YYNGEE. This CDR3 region has 14 residues. V lost 4 bases, J lost 1 base, and 11 bases lay in between. The CDR3 is CASSPSTGNTEAFF. The CDR3 DNA reads as TGTGCCAGCAGCCCCAGTACGGGGAACACTGAAGCTTTCTTT.